This T cell receptor (beta chain) was profiled in a study of cytomegalovirus exposure and HLA in healthy donors. This clone was seen more than once but under ten times. Its antigen remains unknown. Trimming took 4 bases from V and 0 from J, leaving 6 bases between them. The CDR3 sequence is 14 residues long. The PCR was carried out with 60 Vbeta primers and 13 Jbeta primers. Produced via immunoSEQ multiplex PCR; TCRdb's table is partial and in-frame only. The sample holds roughly 170,000 clones, 70% to 85% seen once. Study-level findings and limits: Apparent HLA restriction characterized most CMV-associated TCR beta chains in a later analysis.

The V call is TRBV23-1, the J call TRBJ1-4, with D possibly TRBD1 on 6 matching bases. TRBV23-1 is classed as an ORF, of uncertain function. Sequences were obtained from PBMCs. The clonotype comes from a girl aged 2 to 9 in good health and CMV-seropositive. The CDR3 coding sequence is TGCGCCAGCAGTCGACAGGCAACTAATGAAAAACTGTTTTTT. Its protein product is CASSRQATNEKLFF.